This T cell receptor beta chain comes out of a study of cytomegalovirus exposure and HLA in healthy donors (dated by TCRdb to about 2017). Notes on the research overall: In an earlier analysis of around 540 of the donors, under 300 Gb of sequence data and 95 million to 130 million unique TCR beta sequences from about 179 million T cells were reported. An early release covering around 630 HLA-typed donors comprised approximately 290 gigabases of sequencing data and tens of millions of unique TCR sequences. Of the roughly 400 genotyped donors, roughly 80% fell in the genetic ancestry cluster associated with self-reported Caucasian donors. The study aimed to test whether cataloging public T cell receptors could reveal signatures of past pathogen exposure. The T cell repertoires of 550 to 850 subjects were profiled by immunosequencing and related to cytomegalovirus serostatus. Besides the first cohort of approximately 710 subjects, a separate validation cohort made up of over 95 different subjects was used. To predict cytomegalovirus infection status, the study brought together high-throughput TCR immunosequencing, statistical association of individual TCRs with disease status, and machine learning. In a later analysis, previously published TCR beta repertoires from 666 donors were re-analyzed and high-resolution HLA genotyping was added so that TCR occurrence patterns could be studied. Rather than drawing on any new phenotypic data, the later analysis identified candidate immune exposures from TCR beta sequences and the way those sequences occurred across donors. An earlier analysis of around 640 of the donors used high-throughput TCR beta sequencing to judge whether each TCR beta V gene segment behaved as functional or pseudogenic. Donor age, sex, ethnicity and CMV serostatus were collected together with the repertoire data. A later genetic analysis took genome-wide SNP genotypes for about 55% of the 666 donors and used that subset as a discovery cohort. All discovery cohort repertoires had been generated using a single sequencing platform. HLA typing covered class I and class II loci at four-digit resolution. The number of typed donors differed by locus: roughly 620-630 for A, B, C, DRB1 and DQB1; approximately 540 for DQA1; some 610 for DPA1; and some 430 for DPB1. Because of strong linkage in the cohort, roughly five DR-DQ haplotypes were treated as single units for association and clustering. Among 398 genotyped donors of the cohort, an average of roughly 240,000 unique TCR beta nucleotide sequences were sequenced per donor, around 18% of them non-productive.

Turning to this clone: The antigen it recognizes is unknown. Base qualities are missing; no much larger clone stands one base away.

Summary of the overall study and its limitations: Because HLA typing was missing for some donors at each locus, association tests included only the typed subset. A total of about 150 TCR beta chains were listed by the study as associated with cytomegalovirus. Across donors, most TCR sequences were observed very rarely, whereas some public TCRs were present in many individuals. Broadly in line with IMGT annotations, most TCR beta V segments showed up in productive rearrangements about 87% or about 30% of the time in an earlier analysis of under 700 of the donors. Sequencing depth was assumed to be roughly uniform across donors in the presence/absence analyses, though that assumption may not hold. Some IMGT-functional V segments, including TRBV6-2 and TRBV6-3, could not be distinguished by the 87-base-pair reads and were therefore excluded. In a later analysis, several top co-occurrence clusters were reported to appear linked to parvovirus B19, influenza, CMV and Epstein-Barr virus. CMV serostatus was the only immune exposure information available for the cohort. In a later analysis, HLA-associated TCR beta chains showed more clonal expansion and lower generation probabilities than non-associated chains that were equally common. A later analysis associated 17,000 or so TCR beta sequences with specific HLA alleles at a false discovery rate of 0.05. A later genetic analysis reported fewer N-insertions in productive TCRs among donors in an Asian-associated ancestry cluster than the roughly 640-donor mean. V-gene and J-gene trimming of TCR beta chains was associated with a missense DCLRE1C variant in a later genetic analysis, and the association was replicated in an independent cohort. The classifier was reported to diagnose cytomegalovirus status with high specificity and sensitivity in both the original cohort and the validation cohort. In vitro tests confirmed that three of the cytomegalovirus-associated TCR beta chains recognize cytomegalovirus antigens. A later analysis found that most CMV-associated TCR beta chains appeared HLA-restricted, with HLA associations seemingly driven largely by CMV exposure. According to the authors, the approach could potentially be generalized to other disease states and immunological phenotypes. According to a later analysis, TCR association rates differed among HLA loci, with DRB1 alleles showing the most associated TCRs and HLA-C alleles showing the fewest. A group of highly shared sequence variants was considered likely to be a technical artifact of the sequencing pipeline. When HLA alleles, especially DR and DQ, strongly co-occurred, attributing TCR associations to individual alleles was difficult. In this cohort, only TCR beta chains were sequenced, and detectable features were limited by the absence of alpha or paired-chain data. A further reported finding was that TCR beta sequences accurately predicted the HLA-A and HLA-B alleles for most subjects in the first cohort. Correlated functional status among segregating V segments might be attributable to linkage disequilibrium, but an unknown experimental factor could not be ruled out. Some 16 rarely observed V segments, including chromosome 9 orphons, were excluded from the earlier analysis of 550 to 700 of the donors because counts were too low.

Library preparation was by the immunoSEQ multiplex PCR assay. For the multiplex PCR, a mixture combining 60 forward primers for TCR Vbeta segments and 13 reverse primers for TCR Jbeta segments was used. A multiplex PCR assay on genomic DNA amplified the CDR3 region of rearranged TCR beta genes. Amplified TCR beta libraries were sequenced as 87-base-pair reads on the Illumina HiSeq System. The study's processing was this. Across the 500 to 750 repertoires, a later analysis counted roughly 77 million unique TCR beta chains, roughly 11 million of which were shared by at least two donors. A nearest-neighbor algorithm error-corrected the raw reads and collapsed the reads into unique sequences, merging closely related sequences to remove PCR and sequencing errors. Alignment of CDR3 sequences to IMGT reference sequences was used to assign V, D and J gene segments. For a sequence to be retained, a match of at least six nucleotides to both a V gene segment and a J gene segment was required. Rearrangements were called productive when the CDR3 lacked stop codons and stayed in frame with V and J; all others were non-productive. CDR3 was defined according to IMGT convention as the region running from the second conserved V-encoded cysteine to the conserved J-encoded phenylalanine. In an earlier analysis of approximately 590 of the donors, sequences lacking an unambiguous match to a single V gene segment were excluded. In an earlier analysis of about 590 of the donors, a V segment was called functional when productive rearrangements were above 56.7%, and segregating when the standard deviation between donors exceeded 5%. A statistical classification framework was developed to diagnose cytomegalovirus status using the catalog of TCR beta chain sequences. In a later analysis, V and J genes were assigned by comparing TCR nucleotide sequences against IMGT/GENE-DB human TR gene sequences. A later analysis assigned CDR3 sequences and most-parsimonious VDJ recombination scenarios with the TCRdist pipeline. In a later analysis, each TCR beta chain was defined by its CDR3 amino acid sequence together with its V-gene family, and reads without a unique V-gene family were excluded. To address suspected cross-contamination and a sequencing artifact, a later analysis removed under 600 highly shared, low-generation-probability nucleotide sequences. For each public chain, a later analysis derived a clonal expansion index from normalized ranks of inferred template counts within each repertoire. A later analysis computed generation probabilities with a VDJ recombination model fitted to out-of-frame rearrangements, and checked the results against IGoR. In a later analysis, hypergeometric tests were used to score TCR-TCR, TCR-HLA and TCR-CMV co-occurrence, with a repertoire-size bias correction applied to TCR pairs. A later analysis estimated false discovery rates by permuting HLA or CMV assignments 20 times. In a later analysis, co-occurring TCRs were grouped with DBSCAN, and TCRdist sequence similarity was added when clustering was performed within HLA-allele-positive subsets. Repertoires with fewer than 30,000 or more than 120,000 public chains were left out of co-occurrence clustering, as were five repertoires with anomalous nucleotide sharing. TCRdb took this table from immuneACCESS and kept in-frame rearrangements with V and J called. Such tables lack part of the clones; where checked against another copy, unresolved V genes explain under half of the gap, and the rest is unexplained. V, J and clone size reflect that table, while D and trimming were determined from the DNA. This sample holds 200,000 to 250,000 clones; under 90% were observed only once. The ten largest clones capture over 1% of the sample.

V is clipped by 1 base and J by 2 bases, and the sequence between their germline boundaries is 12 bases long. Counted from cysteine to phenylalanine, this CDR3 has 16 amino acids. Only the CDR3 DNA stays, 48 bases, in frame from base 1. Per the germline V gene, KGHSH is the CDR1 and LQKENI is the CDR2. The cohort consisted of approximately 670 healthy bone marrow donors. At the time of sampling, every cohort member was nominally healthy, though immune exposures that went unrecorded were likely present. Of the approximately 670 cohort members, around 280 had positive CMV serostatus and about 330 had negative CMV serostatus, and CMV serostatus was not recorded for the donor. Every donor gave a peripheral blood sample, and the peripheral blood mononuclear cells from that sample were used for TCR beta sequencing. Genomic DNA was extracted from the blood cell samples with the Qiagen DNeasy Blood Extraction Kit.

Sequencing was carried out using PBMCs. This receptor chain uses TRBV18 and TRBJ2-4, with a weak D call of TRBD1 (5 bases match). The receptor was isolated from a human donor in good health. The nucleotides read TGTGCCAGCTCACCACTAGGGGCGCCGTCCAAAAACATTCAGTACTTC. Translation gives CASSPLGAPSKNIQYF.